The 10 T cell receptor beta chains in this list originate from one sample, sequenced in a study of long-term antiretroviral therapy in people with HIV. Survey level was the resolution at which the v3.0 immunoSEQ assay ran. Repertoires were generated with immunoSEQ multiplex PCR, while TCRdb's copy carries only in-frame clones and drops some. This table has approximately 25,000 clones, less than 80% appearing once. This sample comprised unsorted PBMCs, obtained 1.2 years after starting antiretroviral therapy. The receptor source for this set is a woman between 40 and 55 years old with HIV.

The chain recombines TRBV5-1 with TRBJ1-2; 11 bases agree with TRBD1. Germline V gene data show CDR1 as SGHRS and CDR2 as YFSETQ. With V trimmed by 5 bases and J by 2 bases, 5 bases remained unmatched. The length of the CDR3 is 15 residues. DNA for the CDR3: TGCGCCAGCAGTCGGGACAGGGGGGAGAACTATGGCTACACCTTC. It translates to CASSRDRGENYGYTF.

The V and J genes are TRBV5-4 and TRBJ1-2; possible D gene TRBD1, 6 bases. CDR3 length: 14 amino acids. Trimming removed 2 bases at V and 8 bases at J, with 16 bases between. The germline V gene encodes CDR1 SGHNT and CDR2 YYREEE (reference sequence). The CDR3 DNA follows: TGTGCCAGCAGCTTAGGGGACAAGGGAAGCGGCTACACCTTC. This gives the protein CASSLGDKGSGYTF.

V and J are TRBV5-1 and TRBJ2-7; 9 nucleotides match TRBD2. V lost 3 bases to trimming and J lost 3 bases; unmatched junction nucleotides: 4. The CDR3 covers 14 residues. CDR1 SGHRS and CDR2 YFSETQ come from the germline V gene. CDR3 in amino acids: CASSSGTSFYEQYF. CDR3 nucleotide sequence: TGCGCCAGCAGCTCCGGGACTAGCTTCTACGAGCAGTACTTC.

This chain links TRBV19 with TRBJ2-3, with 12 bases matching TRBD2. Per the germline V gene, CDR1 is LNHDA and CDR2 is SQIVND (reference sequence). With V trimmed by 3 bases and J by 2 bases, 3 bases remained unmatched. The CDR3 covers 16 residues. The CDR3 sequence is CASSITSGGFTDTQYF. CDR3 DNA sequence: TGTGCCAGTAGTATTACTAGCGGGGGGTTCACAGATACGCAGTATTTT. The whole variable domain, filled in from reference TRBV19 and TRBJ2-3, reads DGGITQSPKYLFRKEGQNVTLSCEQNLNHDAMYWYRQDPGQGLRLIYYSQIVNDFQKGDIAEGYSVSREKKESFPLTVTSAQKNPTAFYLCASSITSGGFTDTQYFGPGTRLTVL.

The chain links TRBV9 to TRBJ2-7, with 7 bases aligning to TRBD1. The J segment lost 1 base and the V segment lost 0 bases, leaving 1 base of the junction unmatched. Germline loops: CDR1 SGDLS, CDR2 YYNGEE. There are 14 residues in the CDR3. In nucleotides, the CDR3 is TGTGCCAGCAGCGTAGAGGGACAGTCCTACGAGCAGTACTTC. Residues: CASSVEGQSYEQYF.

This chain links TRBV11-3 with TRBJ2-2, with D tentatively TRBD1 (5 bases). The CDR3 is made up of 14 amino acids. Deletions cut 3 bases from V and 0 bases from J, with 5 bases between. The germline V gene encodes CDR1 SGHNT and CDR2 YENEEA. The CDR3 DNA reads TGTGCCAGCAGCTTGACAGCGAACACCGGGGAGCTGTTTTTT. Protein product: CASSLTANTGELFF.

The rearrangement links TRBV11-2 to TRBJ1-1; D may be TRBD1 (6 bases). With 0 bases removed from V and 3 bases from J, the gap between germline ends came to 8 bases. This CDR3 spans 14 amino acids. Germline values: CDR1 SGHAT, CDR2 FQNNGV. In nucleotides, the CDR3 is TGTGCCAGCAGCTTAGACGGACAGTACACTGAAGCTTTCTTT. Translated, it gives CASSLDGQYTEAFF.

This clone has only a few counts. This chain uses TRBV14 with TRBJ1-3; 8 nucleotides agree with TRBD1. This CDR3 region has 14 residues. Trimming cost V 7 bases and J 2 bases; bases outside gene matches: 4. The germline V gene has CDR1 SGHDN and CDR2 FVKESK. CDR3 nucleotide sequence: TGTGCCAGCACCGGACAGGGCACTGGAAACACCATATATTTT. This translates into CASTGQGTGNTIYF.

The CDR3 DNA follows: TGTGCCACCAGCGATCCGACAGGGGGGGGTGAAAAACTGTTTTTT. It is translated as CATSDPTGGGEKLFF. The rearrangement joins TRBV15 to TRBJ1-4; 9 positions match TRBD1. Trimming removed 5 bases from V and 7 bases from J; junction bases left unmatched: 8. This CDR3 contains 15 residues. Germline CDR1 and CDR2: LNHNV and YYDKDF (reference sequence).

The genes are TRBV6-5 and TRBJ2-1; D may correspond to TRBD1 or TRBD2 (5 bases each). Germline V gene lookup returns CDR1 MNHEY and CDR2 SVGAGI. Trimming removed 2 bases from V and 8 bases from J, with 19 bases in between. This CDR3 spans 16 amino acids. In nucleotides, the CDR3 is TGTGCCAGCAGTTACATCAGACCGGGACCAGTCCATGAGCAGTTCTTC. It encodes CASSYIRPGPVHEQFF.